The 10 T cell receptor beta chains in this list originate from one sample, sequenced in a study of CXCR3-negative and CXCR3-positive naive CD8 T cells. Preparation of TRB cDNA libraries relied on 5' RACE carrying UMI labels. TCRdb reprocessed the 5' RACE reads and reports one entry per CDR3 protein, with no DNA. Its listing shows 50,000 to 65,000 distinct CDR3 sequences. Sequencing used naive CXCR3- CD8+ T cells from blood. The subset denotes: CD45RO-CCR7+CD27+CD95- naive CD8+ T cells lacking CXCR3 (TNR3-). These TCRs come from a human donor in good health. Some clones in this sample may be carry-over from other donors' samples.

The chain combines TRBV7-9 with TRBJ2-7; absent DNA, TCRdb's TRBD2 call cannot be checked. Germline V CDR1 and CDR2: SEHNR, FQNEAQ (reference sequence). The CDR3 is 15 amino acids. The CDR3 sequence: CASSPGTSWLYEKYF.

The chain recombines TRBV15 with TRBJ1-5. This CDR3 comprises 15 residues. CDR1 and CDR2 (germline): LNHNV, YYDKDF (reference sequence). CDR3 loop: CATSTPREYNQPQHF. Full variable domain (remainder filled in from reference TRBV15 and TRBJ1-5): DAMVIQNPRYQVTQFGKPVTLSCSQTLNHNVMYWYQQKSSQAPKLLFHYYDKDFNNEADTPDNFQSRRPNTSFCFLDIRSPGLGDTAMYLCATSTPREYNQPQHFGDGTRLSIL.

The chain employs TRBV5-5 and TRBJ2-3; absent DNA, TCRdb's TRBD2 call cannot be checked. Germline V CDR1 and CDR2: SGHKS, YYEKEE (reference sequence). The CDR3 has 18 residues. CDR3 residues: CASSLEPSGGLNTDTQYF.

The V call is TRBV29-1, the J call TRBJ1-1. The CDR3 has 15 amino acids. Germline V gene lookup returns CDR1 SQVTM and CDR2 ANQGSEA. CDR3 region: CSVQRGELLSWEAFF. The variable domain in full, with the rest retrieved from reference TRBV29-1 and TRBJ1-1, is SAVISQKPSRDICQRGTSLTIQCQVDSQVTMMFWYRQQPGQSLTLIATANQGSEATYESGFVIDKFPISRPNLTFSTLTVSNMSPEDSSIYLCSVQRGELLSWEAFFGQGTRLTVV.

The chain links TRBV6-6 to TRBJ1-3; TCRdb's D gene call, TRBD1, goes unchecked for lack of DNA. The length of the CDR3 is 14 residues. Germline values: CDR1 MNHNY, CDR2 SVGAGI (reference sequence). The CDR3 sequence: CASSLGGSGNTIYF.

V usage is TRBV5-1 and J usage is TRBJ2-2; lacking DNA, the TRBD1 call made by TCRdb goes unchecked. The CDR3 consists of 19 residues. Germline V gene data show CDR1 as SGHRS and CDR2 as YFSETQ. CDR3 sequence: CASSIAIRQGRANTGELFF.

The genes are TRBV7-6 and TRBJ2-5; lacking DNA, the TRBD2 call made by TCRdb goes unchecked. The CDR3 runs to 17 residues. The germline gives CDR1 SGHVS, CDR2 FNYEAQ. CDR3 residues: CASSFPGTSGVGETQYF.

The rearrangement links TRBV5-1 to TRBJ2-3; TCRdb reports TRBD2, a call that lacks DNA to check it against. The length of the CDR3 is 13 residues. The germline CDR1 and CDR2 sequences are SGHRS and YFSETQ. The CDR3 reads CASSYAGGDTQYF.

The rearrangement joins TRBV14 to TRBJ2-1; TCRdb's D call, TRBD2, is unchecked because there is no DNA. Germline CDR1 SGHDN, CDR2 FVKESK. The CDR3 contains 16 residues. The CDR3 reads CASSPAGVNSYNEQLF.

V usage is TRBV14 and J usage is TRBJ1-1. The germline CDR1 and CDR2 sequences are SGHDN and FVKESK. This CDR3 has 11 residues. The CDR3 loop reads CASSRAGPAFF.